The sequence of this TCR beta chain was determined in a study of identical twins. This CDR3 is built from 13 residues. Trimming stripped 2 bases from V and 4 bases from J, with 9 bases between. CDR1 is DFQATT, CDR2 SNEGSKA, per germline (reference sequence). Each CDR3 protein is one row after TCRdb ran MiXCR on the 5' RACE reads. In the table there are about 660,000 distinct CDR3 sequences, over 8.5% of which are singletons. The table lists this clonotype with a few counts. This sample also belongs to another study, concerning yellow fever vaccine responses in identical twins.

The V and J genes are TRBV20-1 and TRBJ1-3; D unclear. This TCR came from a woman between 18 and 29 years old in good health. Sequenced input: PBMCs. The CDR3 sequence: CSARNYLGNTIYF. In DNA, the CDR3 is TGCAGTGCTAGAAACTATCTGGGAAACACCATATATTTT.